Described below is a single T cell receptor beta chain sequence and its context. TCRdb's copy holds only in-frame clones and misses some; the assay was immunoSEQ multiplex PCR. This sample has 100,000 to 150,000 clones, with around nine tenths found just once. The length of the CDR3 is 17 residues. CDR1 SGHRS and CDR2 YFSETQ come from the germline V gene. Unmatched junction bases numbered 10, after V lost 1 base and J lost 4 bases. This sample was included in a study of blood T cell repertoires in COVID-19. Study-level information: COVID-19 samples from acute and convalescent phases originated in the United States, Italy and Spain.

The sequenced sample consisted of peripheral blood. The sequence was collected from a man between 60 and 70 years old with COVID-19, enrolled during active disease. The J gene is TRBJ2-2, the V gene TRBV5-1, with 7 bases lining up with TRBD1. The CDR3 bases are TGCGCCAGCAGCTTGTTTCTTACAGGGGATCGCACCGGGGAGCTGTTTTTT. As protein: CASSLFLTGDRTGELFF.